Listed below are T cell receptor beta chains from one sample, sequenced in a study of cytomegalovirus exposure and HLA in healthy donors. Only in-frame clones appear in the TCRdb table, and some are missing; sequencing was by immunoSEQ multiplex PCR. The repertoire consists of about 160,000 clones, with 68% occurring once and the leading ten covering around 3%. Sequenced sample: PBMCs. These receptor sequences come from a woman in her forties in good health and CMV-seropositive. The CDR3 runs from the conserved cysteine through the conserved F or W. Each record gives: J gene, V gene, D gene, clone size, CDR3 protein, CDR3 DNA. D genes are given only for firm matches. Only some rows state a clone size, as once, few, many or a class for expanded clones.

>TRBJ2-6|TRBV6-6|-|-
CASTARAGANVLTF
TGTGCCAGCACGGCGAGGGCTGGGGCCAACGTCCTGACTTTC
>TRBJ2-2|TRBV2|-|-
CASSLTTSTGELFF
TGTGCCAGCAGTCTAACTACGAGCACCGGGGAGCTGTTTTTT
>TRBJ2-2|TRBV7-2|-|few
CASSRVAGSNTGELFF
TGTGCCAGCAGCCGGGTCGCGGGTTCGAACACCGGGGAGCTGTTTTTT
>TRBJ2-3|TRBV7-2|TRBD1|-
CASSFVGQGTDTQYF
TGTGCCAGCAGTTTCGTCGGACAGGGGACAGATACGCAGTATTTT
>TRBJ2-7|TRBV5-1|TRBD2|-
CASSLGAGGPYEQYF
TGCGCCAGCAGCTTGGGTGCGGGAGGGCCCTACGAGCAGTACTTC
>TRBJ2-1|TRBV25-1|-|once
CASSDTKTANNEQFF
TGTGCCAGCAGTGACACCAAGACAGCAAACAATGAGCAGTTCTTC
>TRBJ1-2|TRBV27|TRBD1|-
CASRNRDRVYGYTF
TGTGCCAGCAGAAACCGGGACAGGGTCTATGGCTACACCTTC
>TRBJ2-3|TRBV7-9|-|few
CASSLNFMSSTDTQYF
TGTGCCAGCAGCTTAAATTTTATGAGTAGCACAGATACGCAGTATTTT
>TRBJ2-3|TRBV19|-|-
CASSGNRADTQYF
TGTGCCAGTAGTGGGAACAGGGCAGATACGCAGTATTTT
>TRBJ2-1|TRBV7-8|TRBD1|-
CASSFGQGTYNEQFF
TGTGCCAGCAGCTTCGGACAGGGAACCTACAATGAGCAGTTCTTC
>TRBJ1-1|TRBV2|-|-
CASSEPLGREDEAFF
TGTGCCAGCAGTGAACCACTGGGCAGGGAGGATGAAGCTTTCTTT
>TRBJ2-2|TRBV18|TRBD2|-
CASSPPGLAGTKGTGELFF
TGTGCCAGCTCACCTCCGGGACTAGCGGGAACTAAGGGAACCGGGGAGCTGTTTTTT
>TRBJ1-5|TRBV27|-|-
CASSLRASNQPQHF
TGTGCCAGCAGTTTGAGGGCTAGCAATCAGCCCCAGCATTTT
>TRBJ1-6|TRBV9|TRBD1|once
CASSVGTGGGSPLHF
TGTGCCAGCAGCGTCGGGACAGGGGGAGGATCACCCCTCCACTTT
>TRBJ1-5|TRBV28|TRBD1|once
CASSPTGVSNQPQNF
TGTGCCAGCAGTCCAACAGGGGTTAGCAATCAGCCCCAGAATTTT
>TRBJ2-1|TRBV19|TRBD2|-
CASSRYSGRANEQFF
TGTGCCAGTAGCCGATATAGCGGGAGGGCCAATGAGCAGTTCTTC
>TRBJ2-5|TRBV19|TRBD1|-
CASSIGQGVETQYF
TGTGCCAGTAGTATCGGACAGGGGGTAGAGACCCAGTACTTC
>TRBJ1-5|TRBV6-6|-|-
CASRSRGHDNQPQNF
TGTGCCAGCAGATCCCGGGGACACGACAATCAGCCCCAGAATTTT
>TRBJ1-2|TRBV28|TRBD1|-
CASTMTGALRGYPF
TGTGCCAGCACTATGACAGGGGCCCTTCGAGGCTACCCCTTC
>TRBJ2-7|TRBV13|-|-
CASSLEEGSTEQYF
TGTGCCAGCAGCTTAGAGGAGGGCAGTACCGAGCAGTACTTC
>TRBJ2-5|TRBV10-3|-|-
CAISGAARETQYF
TGTGCCATCAGTGGGGCCGCCAGGGAGACCCAGTACTTC
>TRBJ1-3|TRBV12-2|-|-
CASRLGTYPGNTIYF
TGTGCAAGTCGCTTAGGGACTTATCCTGGAAACACCATATATTTT
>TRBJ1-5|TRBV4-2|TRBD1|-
CASSGTGRDYQPQHF
TGTGCCAGCAGCGGGACAGGGAGGGATTACCAGCCCCAGCATTTT
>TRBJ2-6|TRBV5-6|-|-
CATTFRGWDASSGANVLTF
TGTGCCACTACATTCCGGGGGTGGGACGCCTCCTCTGGGGCCAACGTCCTGACTTTC
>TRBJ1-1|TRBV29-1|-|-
CSVGAEIDTEAFF
TGCAGCGTTGGAGCCGAGATCGACACTGAAGCTTTCTTT
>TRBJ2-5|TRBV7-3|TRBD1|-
CASSLTGQRGETQYF
TGTGCCAGCAGCTTAACGGGACAGCGAGGAGAGACCCAGTACTTC
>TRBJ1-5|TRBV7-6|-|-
CASSQGTLNQPQHF
TGTGCCAGCAGCCAAGGGACTCTCAATCAGCCCCAGCATTTT
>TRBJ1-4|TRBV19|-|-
CASGGDGVNEKLFF
TGTGCCAGCGGGGGGGATGGCGTTAACGAAAAACTGTTTTTT
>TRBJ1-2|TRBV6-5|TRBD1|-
CASRGQGLGGYTF
TGTGCCAGCAGGGGACAGGGGCTTGGTGGCTACACCTTC
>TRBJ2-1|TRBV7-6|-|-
CASSELALQGYHHNEQFF
TGTGCCAGCAGCGAACTAGCTCTGCAAGGGTACCATCACAATGAGCAGTTCTTC
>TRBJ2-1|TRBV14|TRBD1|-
CASSLTGTGDYNEQFF
TGTGCCAGCAGCCTGACCGGGACAGGGGACTACAATGAGCAGTTCTTC
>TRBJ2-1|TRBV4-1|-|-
CASSQDPGYEQFF
TGCGCCAGCAGCCAAGATCCGGGGTATGAGCAGTTCTTC
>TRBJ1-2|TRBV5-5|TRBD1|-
CASSGTANYGYTF
TGTGCCAGCAGCGGGACAGCTAACTATGGCTACACCTTC
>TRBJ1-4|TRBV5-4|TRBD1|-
CASSLRAGGHEKLFF
TGTGCCAGCAGCTTGAGAGCAGGGGGCCATGAAAAACTGTTTTTT
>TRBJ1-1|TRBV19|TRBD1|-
CASSSRDRGTEAFF
TGTGCCAGTAGCTCCCGGGACAGGGGTACTGAAGCTTTCTTT
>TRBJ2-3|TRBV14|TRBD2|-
CASSEGRLAGGDTDTQYF
TGTGCCAGCAGCGAAGGCAGACTAGCGGGAGGGGATACAGATACGCAGTATTTT
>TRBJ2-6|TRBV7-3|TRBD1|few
CASSLMAPQGAGTGANVLTF
TGTGCCAGCAGCTTAATGGCCCCCCAGGGGGCTGGGACTGGGGCCAACGTCCTGACTTTC
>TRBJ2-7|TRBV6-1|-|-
CASSELHLEQYF
TGTGCCAGCAGTGAACTCCACCTAGAGCAGTACTTC
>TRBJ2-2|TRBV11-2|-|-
CASSLTPNLNTGELFF
TGTGCCAGCAGCTTGACACCAAACTTGAACACCGGGGAGCTGTTTTTT
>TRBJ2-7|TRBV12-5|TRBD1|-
CASGSGQSGRYEQYF
TGTGCTAGTGGTTCGGGACAGAGCGGCAGATACGAGCAGTACTTC
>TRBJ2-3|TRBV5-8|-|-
CASSFKRTGTDTQYF
TGTGCCAGCAGCTTCAAGCGTACCGGCACAGATACGCAGTATTTT
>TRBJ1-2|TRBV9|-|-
CASSVEDLHYGYTF
TGTGCCAGCAGCGTAGAAGACTTGCACTATGGCTACACCTTC
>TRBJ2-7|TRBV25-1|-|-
CASSVPGVIDEQYF
TGTGCCAGCAGTGTCCCGGGGGTGATTGACGAGCAGTACTTC
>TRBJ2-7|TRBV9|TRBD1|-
CASSVGSGQGFYEQYF
TGTGCCAGCAGCGTAGGTTCGGGACAGGGGTTCTACGAGCAGTACTTC
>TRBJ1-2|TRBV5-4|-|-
CASSSAWGGDNYGYTF
TGTGCCAGCAGCTCGGCCTGGGGAGGCGATAACTATGGCTACACCTTC
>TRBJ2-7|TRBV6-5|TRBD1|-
CASSYSTGTSYEQYF
TGTGCCAGCAGTTACTCGACAGGGACCAGCTACGAGCAGTACTTC
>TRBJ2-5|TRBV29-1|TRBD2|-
CSTLSGGAGETQYF
TGCAGCACCCTTAGCGGGGGGGCCGGGGAGACCCAGTACTTC
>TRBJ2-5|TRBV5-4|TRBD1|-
CASSKPTGGMETQYF
TGTGCCAGCAGCAAACCCACAGGGGGAATGGAGACCCAGTACTTC
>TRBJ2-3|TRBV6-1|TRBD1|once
CASSEDRLTDTQYF
TGTGCCAGCAGTGAGGACAGGCTCACAGATACGCAGTATTTT
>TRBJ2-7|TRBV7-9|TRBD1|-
CASSPPGTGGHEQYF
TGTGCCAGCAGCCCCCCAGGCACAGGGGGCCACGAGCAGTACTTC
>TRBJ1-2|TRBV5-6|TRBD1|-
CASSFLQGDYGYTF
TGTGCCAGCAGCTTTCTCCAGGGGGACTATGGCTACACCTTC
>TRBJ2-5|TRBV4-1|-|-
CASSTGPRETQYF
TGCGCCAGCAGCACAGGGCCTAGGGAGACCCAGTACTTC
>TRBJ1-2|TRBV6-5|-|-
CASSYTGGNYGYTF
TGTGCCAGCAGCTATACCGGGGGAAACTATGGCTACACCTTC
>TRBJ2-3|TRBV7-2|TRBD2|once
CASSLHSGMADTQYF
TGTGCCAGCAGCCTTCATAGCGGGATGGCAGATACGCAGTATTTT
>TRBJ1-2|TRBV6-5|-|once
CASSYSGSSYGYTF
TGTGCCAGCAGTTACTCGGGCAGTTCTTATGGCTACACCTTC
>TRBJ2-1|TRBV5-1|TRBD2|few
CASSLGASGVSNEQFF
TGCGCCAGCAGCTTGGGGGCTAGCGGGGTTTCTAATGAGCAGTTCTTC
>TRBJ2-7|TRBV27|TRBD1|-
CATLQGSEQYF
TGTGCCACCCTACAGGGGAGCGAGCAGTACTTC
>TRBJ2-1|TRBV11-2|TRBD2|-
CASRDWLREGEQFF
TGTGCCAGCAGGGATTGGTTGCGGGAGGGTGAGCAGTTCTTC
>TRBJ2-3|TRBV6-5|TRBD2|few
CASSLTSGNADTQYF
TGTGCCAGCAGTCTGACTAGCGGGAACGCAGATACGCAGTATTTT